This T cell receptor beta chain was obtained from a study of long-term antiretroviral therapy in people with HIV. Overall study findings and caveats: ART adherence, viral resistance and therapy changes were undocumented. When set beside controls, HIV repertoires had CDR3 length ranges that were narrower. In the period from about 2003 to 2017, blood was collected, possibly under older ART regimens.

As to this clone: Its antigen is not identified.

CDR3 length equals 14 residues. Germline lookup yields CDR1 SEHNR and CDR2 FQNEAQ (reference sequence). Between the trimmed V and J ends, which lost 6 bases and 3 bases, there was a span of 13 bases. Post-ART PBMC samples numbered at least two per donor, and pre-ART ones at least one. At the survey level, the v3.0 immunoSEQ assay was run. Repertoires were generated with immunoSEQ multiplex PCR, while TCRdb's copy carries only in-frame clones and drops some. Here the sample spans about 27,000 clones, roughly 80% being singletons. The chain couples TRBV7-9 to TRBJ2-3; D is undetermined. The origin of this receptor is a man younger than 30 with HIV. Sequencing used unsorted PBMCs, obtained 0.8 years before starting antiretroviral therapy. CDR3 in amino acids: CASSSLDWTDTQYF. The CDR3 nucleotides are TGTGCCAGCAGTTCTCTCGACTGGACAGATACGCAGTATTTT.